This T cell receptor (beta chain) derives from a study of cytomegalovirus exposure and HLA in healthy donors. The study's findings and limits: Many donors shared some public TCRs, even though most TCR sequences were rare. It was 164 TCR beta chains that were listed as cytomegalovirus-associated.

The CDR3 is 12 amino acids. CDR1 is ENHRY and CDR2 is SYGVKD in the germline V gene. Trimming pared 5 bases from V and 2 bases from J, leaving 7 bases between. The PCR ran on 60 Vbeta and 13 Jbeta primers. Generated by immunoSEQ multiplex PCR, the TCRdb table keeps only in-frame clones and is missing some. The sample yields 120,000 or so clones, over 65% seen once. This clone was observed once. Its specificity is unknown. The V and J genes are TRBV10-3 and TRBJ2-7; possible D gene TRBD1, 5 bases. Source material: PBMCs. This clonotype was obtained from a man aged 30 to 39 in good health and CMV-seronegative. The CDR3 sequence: CAISQQAYEQYF. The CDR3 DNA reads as TGTGCCATCAGTCAACAGGCCTACGAGCAGTACTTC.